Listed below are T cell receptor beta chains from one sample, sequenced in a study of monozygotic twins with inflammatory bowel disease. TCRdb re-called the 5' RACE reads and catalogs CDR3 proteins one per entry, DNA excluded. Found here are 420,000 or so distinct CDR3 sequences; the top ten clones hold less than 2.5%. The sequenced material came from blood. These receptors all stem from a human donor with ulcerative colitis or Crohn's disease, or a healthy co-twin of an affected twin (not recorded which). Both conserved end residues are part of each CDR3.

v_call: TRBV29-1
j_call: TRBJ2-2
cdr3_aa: CSVGMSSGGANSGELFF

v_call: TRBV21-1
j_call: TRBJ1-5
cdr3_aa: CASSPEGELWSNQPQHF

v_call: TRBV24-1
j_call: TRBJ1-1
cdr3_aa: CATSQSGEAFF

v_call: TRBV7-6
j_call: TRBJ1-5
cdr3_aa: CASSLNTGAQPQHF

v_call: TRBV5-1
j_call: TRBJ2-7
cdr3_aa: CASSSEGTGSYEQYF

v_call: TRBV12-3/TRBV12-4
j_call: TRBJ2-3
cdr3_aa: CASSLFRDTQYF

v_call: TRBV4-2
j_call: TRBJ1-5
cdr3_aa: CASSRTFKAQGNSNQPQHF

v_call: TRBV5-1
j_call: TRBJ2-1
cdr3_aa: CASSLPSGGAVYYNEQFF

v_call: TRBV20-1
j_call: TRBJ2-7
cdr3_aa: CSARAYPIARDTYEQYF

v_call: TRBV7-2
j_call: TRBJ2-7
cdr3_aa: CASSLLAGDSYEQYF

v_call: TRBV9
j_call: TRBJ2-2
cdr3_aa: CASRDGQGVGGELFF

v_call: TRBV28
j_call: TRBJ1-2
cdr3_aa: CASSFFNFGRAYGYTF

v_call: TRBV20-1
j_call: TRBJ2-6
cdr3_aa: CSARDSRVSGANVLTF

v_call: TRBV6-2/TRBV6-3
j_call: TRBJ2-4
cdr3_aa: CASSYSNRAAVTQNIAKNIQYF

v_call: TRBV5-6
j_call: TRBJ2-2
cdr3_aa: CASSPGLPYGELFF

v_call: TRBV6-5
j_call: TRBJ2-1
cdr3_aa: CASSYRSELRTTKQFF

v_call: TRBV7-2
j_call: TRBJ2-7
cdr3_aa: CASSLDPGAYYEQYF

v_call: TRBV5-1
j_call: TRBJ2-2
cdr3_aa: CASSTDTRTSRRNTGELFF

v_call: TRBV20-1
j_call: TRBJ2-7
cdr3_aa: CSARGAPGEQYF

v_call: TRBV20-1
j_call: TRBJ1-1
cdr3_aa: CSAREHRGRGTEAFF

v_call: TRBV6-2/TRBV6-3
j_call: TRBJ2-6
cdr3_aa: CASSYSPALAEFSGANVLTF

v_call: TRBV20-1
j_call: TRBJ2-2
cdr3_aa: CSASSWTSGGRYNTGELFF

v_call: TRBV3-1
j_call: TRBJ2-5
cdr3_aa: CASSPHRGLTVQETQYF

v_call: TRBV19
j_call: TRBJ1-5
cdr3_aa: CASSITGSSNQPQHF

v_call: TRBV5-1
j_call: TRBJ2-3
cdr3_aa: CASNPTGFADTQYF

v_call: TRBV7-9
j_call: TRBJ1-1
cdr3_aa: CASSFEEVAFF

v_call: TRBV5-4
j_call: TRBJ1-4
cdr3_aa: CASSFRLDEKLFF

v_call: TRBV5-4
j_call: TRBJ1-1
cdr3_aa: CASSLSGRTTEAFF

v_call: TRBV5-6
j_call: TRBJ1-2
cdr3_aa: CASSLRMGQRYGYTF

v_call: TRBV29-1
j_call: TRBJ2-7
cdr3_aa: CSVTTGGGGYEQYF

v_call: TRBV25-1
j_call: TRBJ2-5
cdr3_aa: CASSEMGVETQYF

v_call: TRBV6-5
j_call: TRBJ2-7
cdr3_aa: CASSSSGGDYEQYF

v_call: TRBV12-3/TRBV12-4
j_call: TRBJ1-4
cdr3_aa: CASSPPITGGHEKLFF